This TCR beta chain was identified during a study of T-cell reconstitution after alpha-beta-depleted transplantation in children. Study conclusions and caveats: Some patients' high day-60 TCRbeta diversity was traced to surviving recipient T cells and thymic progenitors. The main origin of T-cell counts and diversity one year after transplant was newly produced T cells.

As it was prepared, the TCRbeta library received unique molecular identifiers. MiXCR, applied by TCRdb to the PCR reads, yields one record per CDR3 protein. The sample includes fewer than 550,000 distinct CDR3 sequences, over 9.5% seen only once; the top ten take approximately 15%. The CDR3 covers 13 residues. Per the germline V gene, CDR1 is MGHDK and CDR2 is SYGVNS. With 6 bases removed from V and 6 bases from J, the gap between germline ends came to 14 bases. This clonotype was detected ten times or more. Its antigen is not identified. The sample here was PBMCs, mostly from graft donor cells, taken 180 days after TCRalphabeta/CD19-depleted stem cell transplant. The V and J genes are TRBV25-1 and TRBJ1-2; D may be TRBD1 (5 bases). The TCR was taken from a female patient aged 2 to 10 who had a stem cell transplant for aplastic anemia, so the T cells may come from the graft donor. CDR3: CASSLLGGDGYTF. Written as DNA, the CDR3 is TGTGCCAGCAGCCTTTTGGGGGGGGATGGCTACACCTTC.